The 27 T cell receptor beta chains reported below all come from one sample, sequenced in a study of CD8 T cells in Susac syndrome (dated by TCRdb to between 2018 and 2021). Libraries were constructed by the immunoSEQ multiplex PCR assay. RNA was extracted with the RNeasy kit and roughly 0.5 to 1 ug was reverse transcribed using random hexamers. The raw public reads went through TCRdb reprocessing: fastp at Q25, MiXCR clone calling, in-frame beta chains kept. Rows with one shared CDR3 protein collapse into an entry with the most common genes and DNA. Recorded for this sample are around 300,000 distinct CDR3 sequences; approximately 85% of them occurred a single time. Jointly, the top ten make up roughly 0.21% of the sample. The sample consisted of CD8+ T cells from PBMCs. The receptors were gathered from a human donor with multiple sclerosis.

CDR3 sequence reads: CASSQGRGTGFYEQYF. CDR3 in DNA: TGTGCCAGCAGCCAGGGCCGAGGGACAGGGTTCTACGAGCAGTACTTC. V is TRBV14 and J is TRBJ2-7; 9 nucleotides align to TRBD1. The CDR3 extends over 16 amino acids. The J segment lost 3 bases and the V segment lost 3 bases, leaving 9 bases of the junction unmatched. The germline CDR1 and CDR2 sequences are SGHDN and FVKESK.

The rearrangement uses TRBV28 and TRBJ2-3; 12 bases fit TRBD2. Germline V lookup: CDR1 MDHEN, CDR2 SYDVKM. This CDR3 is 14 amino acids long. Trimming took 9 bases from V and 2 from J; bases not matched to a gene: 3. The CDR3 sequence: CASRLAGDTDTQYF. The CDR3 DNA follows: TGTGCCAGTCGACTAGCGGGAGACACAGATACGCAGTATTTT.

The chain joins TRBV7-9 to TRBJ2-1, with D unresolved. The CDR3 is 15 amino acids. Germline V CDR1 and CDR2: SEHNR, FQNEAQ (reference sequence). The V end lost 5 bases, the J end lost 0 bases, and 11 bases lay between the germline ends. CDR3 DNA sequence: TGTGCCAGCAGCGGTAGGGTCAGCTCCTACAATGAGCAGTTCTTC. This sequence encodes CASSGRVSSYNEQFF. The complete variable domain, with remaining parts taken from reference TRBV7-9 and TRBJ2-1, reads DTGVSQNPRHKITKRGQNVTFRCDPISEHNRLYWYRQTLGQGPEFLTYFQNEAQLEKSRLLSDRFSAERPKGSFSTLEIQRTEQGDSAMYLCASSGRVSSYNEQFFGPGTRLTVL.

The chain couples TRBV15 to TRBJ2-7; D not certain. The germline CDR1 and CDR2 sequences are LNHNV and YYDKDF (reference sequence). This CDR3 spans 15 amino acids. V lost 2 bases, J lost 6 bases, and 17 bases lay in between. Here the CDR3 DNA reads TGTGCCACCAGCAGACTACGAGAGGCAGGCGGCGAGCAGTACTTC. Translated: CATSRLREAGGEQYF.

CDR3 sequence: CASSLSLSMGSSYNEQFF. CDR3 bases: TGTGCCAGCAGCTTAAGTCTTTCGATGGGCAGCTCCTACAATGAGCAGTTCTTC. The V gene is TRBV7-9, the J gene TRBJ2-1; no definite D call. Germline V gene data show CDR1 as SEHNR and CDR2 as FQNEAQ (reference sequence). CDR3 size: 18 residues. V lost 2 bases and J 0 bases, leaving 17 bases between the germline ends.

The chain couples TRBV4-3 to TRBJ2-2; the D gene is possibly TRBD1 (5 bases). V dropped 4 bases and J dropped 0 bases, with 9 bases sitting between them. CDR3 length: 15 residues. Germline loops: CDR1 LGHNA, CDR2 YSLEER. The CDR3 spells CASSPDSTNTGELFF. The CDR3 nucleotides read TGCGCCAGCAGCCCCGACAGTACGAACACCGGGGAGCTGTTTTTT.

About this clonotype itself: A junction boundary mismatches the germline segment, possibly from a read error. V usage is TRBV4-1 and J usage is TRBJ2-1; unclear D gene. CDR3 length: 16 amino acids. CDR1 MGHRA and CDR2 YSYEKL come from the germline V gene. The CDR3 DNA reads as TGCGCCAGCAGCCATCCGGTCGGCTGGATGGGGAATGGGCAGTTCTTC. Translated: CASSHPVGWMGNGQFF.

This chain uses TRBV6-2 or TRBV6-3 with TRBJ1-2, with a possible D match to TRBD1 (5 bases). The V end lost 0 bases, the J end lost 7 bases, and 9 bases lay between the germline ends. This CDR3 contains 13 residues. Per the germline V gene, CDR1 is MNHEY and CDR2 is SVGEGT. CDR3: CASSYSTRVGYTF. CDR3 bases: TGTGCCAGCAGTTACTCGACCAGGGTTGGCTACACCTTC.

The chain recombines TRBV20-1 with TRBJ1-1; TRBD1 aligns across 7 bases. Germline V gene lookup returns CDR1 DFQATT and CDR2 SNEGSKA (reference sequence). V shed 8 bases, J shed 0 bases, and the junction held 6 bases outside the gene matches. CDR3 length: 13 amino acids. The CDR3, as DNA: TGCAGTCCTTCGGGACAGATGAACACTGAAGCTTTCTTT. It codes for CSPSGQMNTEAFF.

The CDR3 nucleotides read TGTGCCAGCAGTTACTCAGCGACAGGGGGGGTGAACACTGAAGCTTTCTTT. Its translation is CASSYSATGGVNTEAFF. The rearrangement links TRBV6-5 to TRBJ1-1; TRBD1 matches at 9 bases. Germline V gives CDR1 MNHEY, CDR2 SVGAGI. The CDR3 covers 17 residues. V shed 0 bases, J shed 0 bases, and the junction held 5 bases outside the gene matches.

The V gene is TRBV4-3, the J gene TRBJ2-3, with 10 bases identical to TRBD2. This CDR3 region has 18 residues. In germline, CDR1 is LGHNA, CDR2 YSLEER. Trimming took 0 bases from V and 6 from J; bases not matched to a gene: 12. In DNA form, the CDR3 reads TGCGCCAGCAGCCAAGATATTACTAGCGGGAAAGAGATGGATACGCAGTATTTT. As protein: CASSQDITSGKEMDTQYF.

The V and J genes are TRBV7-6 and TRBJ2-5, with D uncertain. Germline V gene sequence: CDR1 SGHVS, CDR2 FNYEAQ. The CDR3 has 12 residues. Deletions cut 4 bases from V and 3 bases from J, with 6 bases between. The CDR3 is CASSSQKETQYF. Written as DNA, the CDR3 is TGTGCCAGCAGCTCGCAGAAAGAGACCCAGTACTTC.

This chain uses TRBV28 with TRBJ2-6; 7 bases agree with TRBD1. The germline V gene encodes CDR1 MDHEN and CDR2 SYDVKM. Losses at the gene ends were 4 bases for V and 2 bases for J; bases not matched to a gene: 11. This CDR3 has 18 amino acids. CDR3 sequence reads: CASSSRTGKAAGANVLTF. In DNA form, the CDR3 reads TGTGCCAGCAGTTCCAGGACAGGAAAGGCGGCTGGGGCCAACGTCCTGACTTTC.

The chain couples TRBV19 to TRBJ1-2; D uncertain. Germline CDR1 is LNHDA and CDR2 is SQIVND (reference sequence). V shed 2 bases and J shed 1 base, with 11 bases lying between them. This CDR3 region has 15 residues. CDR3 loop: CASSIMLDLNYGYTF. The CDR3, as DNA: TGTGCCAGTAGTATAATGCTGGATCTTAACTATGGCTACACCTTC.

This clonotype turned up a few times. V is TRBV6-1 and J is TRBJ1-1; D call uncertain. The CDR3 totals 13 residues. Per germline, CDR1 MNHNS and CDR2 SASEGT. V lost 4 bases, J lost 4 bases, and 10 bases lay in between. CDR3 bases: TGTGCCAGCAGTGGATTTTCAGGCACTGAAGCTTTCTTT. It translates to CASSGFSGTEAFF.

This sequence joins TRBV27 and TRBJ2-3; no clear D. Germline-derived CDR1 and CDR2 are MNHEY and SMNVEV (reference sequence). Trimming cost V 3 bases and J 2 bases, with 6 bases left between them. The CDR3 contains 13 residues. Here the CDR3 reads CASSFFPTDTQYF. CDR3 in DNA: TGTGCCAGCAGTTTTTTCCCCACAGATACGCAGTATTTT.

V is TRBV6-1 and J is TRBJ2-3; possible D gene TRBD1, 5 bases. CDR1 is MNHNS and CDR2 is SASEGT in the germline V gene. This CDR3 has 15 amino acids. V was shortened by 3 bases and J by 4 bases, with 14 bases between the two germline ends. The CDR3 is CASSDRQGRADTQYF. In DNA, the CDR3 is TGTGCCAGCAGTGATCGGCAGGGTCGGGCAGATACGCAGTATTTT.

The chain carries TRBV6-5 and TRBJ2-1, with D perhaps TRBD2 (5 bases). Germline values: CDR1 MNHEY, CDR2 SVGAGI. The length of the CDR3 is 14 residues. V lost 2 bases and J 6 bases, leaving 11 bases between the germline ends. As DNA, the CDR3 is TGTGCCAGCAGTTACACCGGGATCCTCAATGAGCAGTTCTTC. Protein product: CASSYTGILNEQFF.

V gene TRBV19 combines with J gene TRBJ1-5; TRBD1 might be the D (6 bases). The CDR3 has 15 residues. V lost 2 bases to trimming and J lost 2 bases, with 10 bases between them. Germline lookup yields CDR1 LNHDA and CDR2 SQIVND (reference sequence). CDR3 region: CASSITGSGNQPQHF. Written as DNA, the CDR3 is TGTGCCAGTAGTATAACAGGGTCCGGCAATCAGCCCCAGCATTTT.

The V and J genes are TRBV27 and TRBJ1-4, with D maybe TRBD1 (5 bases). V shed 3 bases and J shed 8 bases, with 13 bases lying between them. The CDR3 is 14 residues long. In germline, CDR1 is MNHEY, CDR2 SMNVEV (reference sequence). CDR3 in DNA: TGTGCCAGCAGTTTGGTGGGGCTGGGCGAAAAACTGTTTTTT. As protein: CASSLVGLGEKLFF.

The chain employs TRBV12-3 or TRBV12-4 and TRBJ2-7, with D perhaps TRBD1 or TRBD2 (5 bases each). The CDR3 contains 16 residues. V was shortened by 1 base and J by 5 bases, with 18 bases between the two germline ends. CDR3 sequence: CASSLGFGAAVDEQYF. Here the CDR3 DNA reads TGTGCCAGCAGTTTAGGTTTCGGGGCCGCCGTTGACGAGCAGTACTTC.

The V and J genes are TRBV9 and TRBJ2-5; 11 bases are shared with TRBD2. V lost 3 bases to trimming and J lost 5 bases; unmatched junction nucleotides: 9. The CDR3 is 16 residues long. Germline CDR1 and CDR2: SGDLS and YYNGEE. CDR3 region: CASSAGLADLRETQYF. CDR3 DNA: TGTGCCAGCAGCGCGGGACTAGCGGACCTCCGGGAGACCCAGTACTTC.

The rearrangement links TRBV7-9 to TRBJ2-7, with TRBD2 as a possible D gene (6 bases). The CDR3 has 16 residues. Per the germline V gene, CDR1 is SEHNR and CDR2 is FQNEAQ (reference sequence). Between the trimmed V and J ends, which lost 2 bases and 6 bases, there was a span of 20 bases. CDR3 sequence reads: CASSLSPLRGVGEQYF. CDR3 nucleotides: TGTGCCAGCAGCTTAAGCCCGTTGCGGGGAGTCGGCGAGCAGTACTTC.

The chain has TRBV30 and TRBJ2-3; no definite D call. V lost 0 bases, J lost 6 bases, and 10 bases lay in between. The CDR3 is made up of 13 amino acids. Germline CDR1 reads GTSNPN; CDR2 reads SVGIG (reference sequence). CDR3 sequence: CAWSVDLWDTQYF. The CDR3 DNA reads TGTGCCTGGAGTGTTGACTTATGGGATACGCAGTATTTT.

The CDR3 coding sequence is TGTGCCAGCAGCGTTAGGCTGGGGGACAGGGAGGGTAATAGAGATGGCTACACCTTC. Its translation is CASSVRLGDREGNRDGYTF. The chain carries TRBV9 and TRBJ1-2; 9 bases map to TRBD1. Trimming removed 2 bases from V and 6 bases from J; junction bases left unmatched: 20. The CDR3 is made up of 19 amino acids. Germline V CDR1 and CDR2: SGDLS, YYNGEE.

The rearrangement joins TRBV14 to TRBJ1-1; a possible D gene is TRBD1 (5 bases). Deletions cut 2 bases from V and 3 bases from J, with 13 bases between. The CDR3 loop spans 15 amino acids. Germline CDR1 is SGHDN and CDR2 is FVKESK. CDR3 sequence: CASSQWGDGDTEAFF. The CDR3 DNA follows: TGTGCCAGCAGCCAATGGGGGGACGGGGACACTGAAGCTTTCTTT.

This chain joins TRBV12-3 or TRBV12-4 and TRBJ1-2; D perhaps matches TRBD1 (5 bases). The V and J ends lost 6 bases and 8 bases respectively, with 13 bases between them. CDR3 length: 12 amino acids. This CDR3 reads CASRRGSGGYTF. CDR3 bases: TGTGCCAGCAGAAGGGGTTCTGGGGGCTACACCTTC.